A single sample is the source of the 6 T cell receptor beta chains below, sequenced in a study of blood T cell repertoires in COVID-19. TCRdb keeps only in-frame clones here, not all; method: immunoSEQ multiplex PCR. This table holds hundreds of thousands of clones, around 87% found once. The sequenced material came from PBMCs or T cells enriched from blood (not recorded which). The origin of the receptors is a woman aged 45-65 years who had recovered from COVID-19.

This chain uses TRBV6-9 with TRBJ1-4; possibly TRBD1 for D (5 bases). The CDR3 spans 15 residues. CDR1 MNHGY and CDR2 SVAAGI come from the germline V gene. Trimming pared 2 bases from V and 3 bases from J, leaving 10 bases between. CDR3 in DNA: TGTGCCAGCAGTTATGGCAGGGATGCTAATGAAAAACTGTTTTTT. Translating gives CASSYGRDANEKLFF.

This chain joins TRBV13 and TRBJ1-1; 7 bases are a match to TRBD1. The germline CDR1 and CDR2 sequences are PRHDT and FYEKMQ (reference sequence). Trimming removed 1 base from V and 7 bases from J; junction bases left unmatched: 6. This CDR3 contains 14 residues. The CDR3 reads CASSLVDRAVEAFF. As DNA, the CDR3 is TGTGCCAGCAGCTTAGTTGACAGGGCCGTTGAAGCTTTCTTT.

V is TRBV19 and J is TRBJ2-2; the D is unclear. Between the trimmed V and J ends, which lost 3 bases and 6 bases, there was a span of 5 bases. Germline-derived CDR1 and CDR2 are LNHDA and SQIVND (reference sequence). The CDR3 covers 12 residues. CDR3 loop: CASSIRAGELFF. The CDR3 nucleotides are TGTGCCAGTAGTATTCGAGCCGGGGAGCTGTTTTTT.

In this sample, this clone turned up a few times. CDR3 in DNA: TGTGCCAGCAGTGAAAGGGGCCCAGCCCCCTACGAGCAGTACTTC. This translates into CASSERGPAPYEQYF. The rearrangement uses TRBV2 and TRBJ2-7, with a tentative D call TRBD1 (5 bases). V lost 2 bases to trimming and J lost 2 bases, with 13 bases between them. CDR1 is SNHLY and CDR2 is FYNNEI in the germline V gene. CDR3 length equals 15 residues.

The chain has TRBV9 and TRBJ2-3; perhaps TRBD1 as D (6 bases). V lost 2 bases and J lost 0, with 16 bases in between. The germline V gene has CDR1 SGDLS and CDR2 YYNGEE. The CDR3 extends over 17 amino acids. The CDR3 DNA follows: TGTGCCAGCAGCGTCGGTACAGGGTCAGATAGCACAGATACGCAGTATTTT. This encodes CASSVGTGSDSTDTQYF.

A word on this clone: One junction end does not reproduce the germline sequence, and a read error may be involved. The chain is built from TRBV19 and TRBJ1-5, with D perhaps matching TRBD1 (6 bases). There are 16 residues in the CDR3. Germline-derived CDR1 and CDR2 are LNHDA and SQIVND (reference sequence). CDR3 in amino acids: CASSVETGRRNQPQHF. The CDR3 DNA follows: TGTGCCAGTAGTGTAGAAACAGGGCGCCGCAATCAGCCCCAGCATTTT. Complete variable domain (other parts from reference TRBV19 and TRBJ1-5): DGGITQSPKYLFRKEGQNVTLSCEQNLNHDAMYWYRQDPGQGLRLIYYSQIVNDFQKGDIAEGYSVSREKKESFPLTVTSAQKNPTAFYLCASSVETGRRNQPQHFGDGTRLSIL.